A single TCR beta chain is shown here with its context. This clonotype was found many times. Its cognate antigen has yet to be identified. No per-base quality is available; no much larger clone lies one base away. Taken from cysteine to phenylalanine, the CDR3 has 15 residues. Only the CDR3 DNA stays, 45 bases, in frame from base 1. The junction carries 16 bases between V and J, which are trimmed by 5 bases and 6 bases respectively. In the germline V gene, CDR1 corresponds to MDHEN and CDR2 to SYDVKM. The entry originates in a study of T cell repertoires in cytomegalovirus infection (dated by TCRdb to the late 2010s). At the level of the whole study: Donor HLA type was relevant to the analysis, because carriage of CMV infection together with the matching HLA type was indicated by public TCR beta signatures.

TCRdb shows the sequencer as Illumina HiSeq 1500. TCRdb reanalyzed the raw reads on its own, using fastp at Q25 for trimming and MiXCR for clone calling, and kept in-frame beta chains. Each CDR3 protein appears once, grouped with its most common genes and DNA. The sample records fewer than 550,000 distinct CDR3 sequences, 25% to 40% of which are singletons. The top ten hold around 13% of the sample. Beyond this particular receptor, the publication reports: The ex vivo response was dominated by HLA-C-restricted CMV-specific TCR beta clonotypes, and the single most frequent clonotype in two of eight donors was supplied by these HLA-C-restricted clonotypes. In both this cohort and an independent cohort of a few hundred donors, the cumulative frequency of public TCR beta family members distinguished carriers of CMV infection plus the relevant HLA type.

The specimen was PBMCs. This receptor was taken from a human donor in good health (CMV status not recorded). Some clones in this sample may be carry-over from other donors' samples. This sequence uses TRBV28 and TRBJ1-4; D gene: possibly TRBD1, on 5 matching bases. This receptor carries the CDR3 CASSGGGSRDEKLFF. The nucleotides are TGTGCCAGCAGTGGCGGGGGGAGCAGGGATGAAAAACTGTTTTTT.